The clone carrying this T cell receptor beta chain has a count of ten or more. Antigen specificity is unknown. TCRdb passed the RT-PCR reads through MiXCR, listing each CDR3 protein once. The sample lists hundreds of thousands of distinct CDR3 sequences; 15% to 18% were seen once. This specimen belongs to a study of response to subunit inactivated influenza vaccine. Overall study findings and caveats: The authors offered the suggestion that each seasonal influenza vaccination recruits few new T cells.

The length of the CDR3 is 12 residues. V was trimmed by 4 bases and J by 10 bases, leaving 14 bases between them. From germline, CDR1 is DFQATT and CDR2 SNEGSKA (reference sequence). The specimen comprised PBMCs from blood, sampled about 11 days after vaccination. This chain joins TRBV20-1 and TRBJ2-1; D remains unclear. The TCR comes from a man aged 45-65 years who received an inactivated influenza vaccine. CDR3 nucleotides: TGCAGTGCTACTTTCTCTGAACGGGAGCAGTTCTTC. This encodes CSATFSEREQFF.